This T cell receptor (beta chain) was captured in a study of technical replicates of blood from several donors. The junction had 10 bases not matched to a gene; V was cut back by 4 bases and J by 7 bases. CDR1 is SGHNT and CDR2 is YYREEE in the germline V gene (reference sequence). The CDR3 spans 14 residues. Clones were sequenced by immunoSEQ multiplex PCR, and TCRdb holds only the in-frame ones, with some missing. The sample records more than 70,000 clones, 96% being singletons. The receptor was derived from a human donor in good health. The sequenced sample was T cells isolated from PBMCs. The chain uses TRBV5-4 and TRBJ1-1; TRBD1 agrees at 7 bases. The CDR3 DNA sequence: TGTGCCAGCAGCGGTAGGGACAGCCTTTTTGAAGCTTTCTTT. It specifies CASSGRDSLFEAFF.